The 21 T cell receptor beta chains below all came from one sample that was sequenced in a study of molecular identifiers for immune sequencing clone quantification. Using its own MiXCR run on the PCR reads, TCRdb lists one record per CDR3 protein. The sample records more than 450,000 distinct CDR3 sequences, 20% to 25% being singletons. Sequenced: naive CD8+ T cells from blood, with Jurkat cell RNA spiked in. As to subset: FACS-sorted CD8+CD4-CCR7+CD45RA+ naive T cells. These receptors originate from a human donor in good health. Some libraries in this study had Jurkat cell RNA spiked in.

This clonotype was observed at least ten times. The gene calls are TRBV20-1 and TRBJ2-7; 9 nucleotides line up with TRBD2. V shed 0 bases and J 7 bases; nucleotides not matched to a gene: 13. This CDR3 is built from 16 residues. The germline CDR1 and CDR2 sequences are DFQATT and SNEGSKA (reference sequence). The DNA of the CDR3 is TGCAGTGCTAGAGACCCCGGACTAGCGCGGCCGGGGGAGCAGTACTTC. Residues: CSARDPGLARPGEQYF.

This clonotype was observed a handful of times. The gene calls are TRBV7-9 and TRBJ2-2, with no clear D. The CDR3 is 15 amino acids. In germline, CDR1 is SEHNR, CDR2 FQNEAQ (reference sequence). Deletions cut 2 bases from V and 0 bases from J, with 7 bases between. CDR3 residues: CASSLQRTNTGELFF. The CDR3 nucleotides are TGTGCCAGCAGCTTACAGAGAACGAACACCGGGGAGCTGTTTTTT.

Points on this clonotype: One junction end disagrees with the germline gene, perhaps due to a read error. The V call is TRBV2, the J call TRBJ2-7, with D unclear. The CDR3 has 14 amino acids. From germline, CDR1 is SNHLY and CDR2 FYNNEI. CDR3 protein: CVSSEETVFYEQYF. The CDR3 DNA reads TGTGTCAGCAGTGAAGAGACTGTATTCTACGAGCAGTACTTC.

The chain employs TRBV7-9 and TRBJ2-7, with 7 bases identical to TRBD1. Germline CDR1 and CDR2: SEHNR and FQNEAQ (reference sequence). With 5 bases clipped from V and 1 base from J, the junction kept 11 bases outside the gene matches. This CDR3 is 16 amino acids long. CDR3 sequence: CASSLSLETGSYEQYF. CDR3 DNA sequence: TGTGCCAGCAGCCTCAGCCTTGAGACAGGGTCCTACGAGCAGTACTTC.

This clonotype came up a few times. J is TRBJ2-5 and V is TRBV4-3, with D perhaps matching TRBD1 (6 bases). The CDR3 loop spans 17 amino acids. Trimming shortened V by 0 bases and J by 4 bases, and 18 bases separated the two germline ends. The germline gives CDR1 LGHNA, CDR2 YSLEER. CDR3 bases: TGCGCCAGCAGCCAAGATGTGGGGGCGAGGGCGATAGAGACCCAGTACTTC. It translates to CASSQDVGARAIETQYF.

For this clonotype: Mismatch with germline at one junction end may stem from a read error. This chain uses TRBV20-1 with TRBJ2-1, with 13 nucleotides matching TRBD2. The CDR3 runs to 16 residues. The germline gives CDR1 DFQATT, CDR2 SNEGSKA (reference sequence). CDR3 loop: CGARIGGLAGINEQFF. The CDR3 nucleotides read TGCGGTGCAAGGATCGGGGGACTAGCGGGAATCAATGAGCAGTTCTTC.

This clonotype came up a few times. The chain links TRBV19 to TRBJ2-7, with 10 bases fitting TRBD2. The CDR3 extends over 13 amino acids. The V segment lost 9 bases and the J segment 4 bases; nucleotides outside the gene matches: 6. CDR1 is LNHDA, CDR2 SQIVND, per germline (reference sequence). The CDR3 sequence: CASSGLAIYEQYF. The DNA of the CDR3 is TGTGCCAGCTCGGGACTAGCGATATACGAGCAGTACTTC. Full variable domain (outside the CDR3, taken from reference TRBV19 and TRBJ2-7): DGGITQSPKYLFRKEGQNVTLSCEQNLNHDAMYWYRQDPGQGLRLIYYSQIVNDFQKGDIAEGYSVSREKKESFPLTVTSAQKNPTAFYLCASSGLAIYEQYFGPGTRLTVT.

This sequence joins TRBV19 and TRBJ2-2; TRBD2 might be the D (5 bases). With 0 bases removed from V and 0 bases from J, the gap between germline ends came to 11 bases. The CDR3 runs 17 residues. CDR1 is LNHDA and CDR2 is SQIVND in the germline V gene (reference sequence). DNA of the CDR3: TGTGCCAGTAGTATAGAGGAGGCATGGACGAACACCGGGGAGCTGTTTTTT. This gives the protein CASSIEEAWTNTGELFF. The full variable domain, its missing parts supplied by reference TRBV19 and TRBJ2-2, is DGGITQSPKYLFRKEGQNVTLSCEQNLNHDAMYWYRQDPGQGLRLIYYSQIVNDFQKGDIAEGYSVSREKKESFPLTVTSAQKNPTAFYLCASSIEEAWTNTGELFFGEGSRLTVL.

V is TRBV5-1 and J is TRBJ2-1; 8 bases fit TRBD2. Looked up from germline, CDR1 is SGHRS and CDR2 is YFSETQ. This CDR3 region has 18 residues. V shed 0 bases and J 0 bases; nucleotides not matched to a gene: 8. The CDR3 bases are TGCGCCAGCAGCTTGGGCAGGGGAAGCGGGAGCTCCTACAATGAGCAGTTCTTC. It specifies CASSLGRGSGSSYNEQFF.

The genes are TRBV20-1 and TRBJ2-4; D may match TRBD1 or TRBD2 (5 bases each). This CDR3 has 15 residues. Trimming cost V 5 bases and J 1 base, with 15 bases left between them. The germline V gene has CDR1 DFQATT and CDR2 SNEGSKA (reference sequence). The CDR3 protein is CSAYYGTGAKNIQYF. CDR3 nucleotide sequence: TGCAGTGCTTACTACGGGACGGGCGCCAAAAACATTCAGTACTTC.

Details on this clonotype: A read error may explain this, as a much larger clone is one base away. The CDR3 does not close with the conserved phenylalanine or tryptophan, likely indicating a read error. The CDR3 DNA sequence: TGTGCCAGCAGCGAGACTGTGAACACTGAAGCTTTCTCT. This gives the protein CASSETVNTEAFS. The chain uses TRBV13 and TRBJ1-1; no reliable D call. V gave up 5 bases and J gave up 0 bases, with 7 bases separating them. Germline-derived CDR1 and CDR2 are PRHDT and FYEKMQ (reference sequence). The CDR3 runs 13 residues.

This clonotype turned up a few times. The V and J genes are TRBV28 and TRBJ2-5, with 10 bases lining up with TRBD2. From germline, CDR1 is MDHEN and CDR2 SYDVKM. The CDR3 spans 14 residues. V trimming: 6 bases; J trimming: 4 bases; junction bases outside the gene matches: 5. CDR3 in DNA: TGTGCCAGCAGAAGAGCGGGAGGGGGAGAGACCCAGTACTTC. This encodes CASRRAGGGETQYF.

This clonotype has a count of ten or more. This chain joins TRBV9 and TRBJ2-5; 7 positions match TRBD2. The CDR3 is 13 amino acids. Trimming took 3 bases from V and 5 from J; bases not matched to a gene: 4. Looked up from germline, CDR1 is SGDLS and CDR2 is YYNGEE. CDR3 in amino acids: CASSATSQETQYF. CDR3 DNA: TGTGCCAGCAGCGCGACTAGCCAGGAGACCCAGTACTTC. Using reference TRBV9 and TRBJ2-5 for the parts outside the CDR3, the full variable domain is DSGVTQTPKHLITATGQRVTLRCSPRSGDLSVYWYQQSLDQGLQFLIQYYNGEERAKGNILERFSAQQFPDLHSELNLSSLELGDSALYFCASSATSQETQYFGPGTRLLVL.

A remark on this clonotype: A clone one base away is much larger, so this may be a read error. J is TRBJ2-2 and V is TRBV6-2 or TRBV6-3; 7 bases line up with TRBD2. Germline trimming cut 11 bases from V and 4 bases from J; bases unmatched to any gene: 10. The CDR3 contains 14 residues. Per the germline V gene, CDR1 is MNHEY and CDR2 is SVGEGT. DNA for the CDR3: TGTGCCGGCGAGCGAGCGGGATTCACCGGGGAGCTGTTTTTT. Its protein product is CAGERAGFTGELFF.

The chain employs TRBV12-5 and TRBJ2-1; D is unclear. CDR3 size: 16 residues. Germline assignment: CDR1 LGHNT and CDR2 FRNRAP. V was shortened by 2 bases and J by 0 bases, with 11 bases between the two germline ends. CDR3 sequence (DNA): TGTGCTAGTGGTTTGCTCCGGCAGAGCTCCTACAATGAGCAGTTCTTC. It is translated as CASGLLRQSSYNEQFF.

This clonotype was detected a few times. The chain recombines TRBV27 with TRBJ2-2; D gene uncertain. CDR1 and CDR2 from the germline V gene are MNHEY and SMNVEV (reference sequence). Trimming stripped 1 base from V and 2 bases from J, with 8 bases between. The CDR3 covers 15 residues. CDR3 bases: TGTGCCAGCAGTTTATTTGAGGCTAACACCGGGGAGCTGTTTTTT. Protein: CASSLFEANTGELFF.

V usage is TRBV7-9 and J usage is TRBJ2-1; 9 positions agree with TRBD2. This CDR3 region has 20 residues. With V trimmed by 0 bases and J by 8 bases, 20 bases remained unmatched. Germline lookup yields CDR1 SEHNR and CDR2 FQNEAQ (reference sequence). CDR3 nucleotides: TGTGCCAGCAGCTTAGCTATCATCGAAGTTAGCGGGGGTCTTCTGGATGAGCAGTTCTTC. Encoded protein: CASSLAIIEVSGGLLDEQFF.

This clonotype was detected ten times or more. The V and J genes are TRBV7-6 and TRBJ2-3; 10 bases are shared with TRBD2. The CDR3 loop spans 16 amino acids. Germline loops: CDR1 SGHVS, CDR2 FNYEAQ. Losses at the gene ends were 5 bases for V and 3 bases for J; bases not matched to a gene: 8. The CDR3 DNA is TGTGCCAGCAGCCAGACGCCGGGACTAGCGACAGATACGCAGTATTTT. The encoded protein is CASSQTPGLATDTQYF.

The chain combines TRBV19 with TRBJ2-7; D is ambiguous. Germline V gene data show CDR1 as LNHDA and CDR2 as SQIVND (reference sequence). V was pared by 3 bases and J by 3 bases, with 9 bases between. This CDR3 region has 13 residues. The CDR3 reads CASSMGSYYEQYF. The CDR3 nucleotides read TGTGCCAGTAGTATGGGCAGTTACTACGAGCAGTACTTC.

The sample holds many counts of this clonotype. CDR3 region: CASSPTGDGAFF. CDR3 DNA sequence: TGTGCCAGCAGCCCGACAGGGGATGGAGCTTTCTTT. This chain connects TRBV7-2 to TRBJ1-1; 8 bases map to TRBD1. The V gene's germline CDR1 is SGHTA and CDR2 FQGNSA. The junction had 6 bases not matched to a gene; V was cut back by 5 bases and J by 10 bases. CDR3 size: 12 residues.

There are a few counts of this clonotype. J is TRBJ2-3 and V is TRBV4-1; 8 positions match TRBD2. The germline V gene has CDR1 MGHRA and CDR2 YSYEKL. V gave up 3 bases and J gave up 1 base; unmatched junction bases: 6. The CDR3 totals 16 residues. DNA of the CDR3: TGCGCCAGCAGCCAGGGCGGACTAGCTGGCACAGATACGCAGTATTTT. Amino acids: CASSQGGLAGTDTQYF.